These 22 T cell receptor beta chains share one sample of origin, sequenced in a study of blood T cells in healthy people across ages. Next came a second PCR, run for about 6 to 12 cycles, which used a sample-barcoded 5' primer along with a J-beta primer mix. TCRdb re-analysed the 5' RACE reads in MiXCR, keeping a single row per CDR3 protein. The sample lists just under 550,000 distinct CDR3 sequences, 24% seen once, with just under 9% in the top ten. The same sample was also studied in work on T cells of mothers and their children.

What was sequenced was blood. Every receptor here comes from a boy between 5 and 17 years old in good health.

This clonotype was seen only a few times. V usage is TRBV7-2 and J usage is TRBJ2-7, with 7 bases lining up with TRBD2. Germline-derived CDR1 and CDR2 are SGHTA and FQGNSA. Losses at the gene ends were 1 base for V and 5 bases for J; bases not matched to a gene: 14. CDR3 size: 17 residues. This CDR3 is CASSLGKAAGLMDEQYF. CDR3 nucleotide sequence: TGTGCCAGCAGCTTAGGAAAGGCAGCGGGACTTATGGACGAGCAGTACTTC. Full variable domain (remainder filled in from reference TRBV7-2 and TRBJ2-7): GAGVSQSPSNKVTEKGKDVELRCDPISGHTALYWYRQSLGQGLEFLIYFQGNSAPDKSGLPSDRFSAERTGGSVSTLTIQRTQQEDSAVYLCASSLGKAAGLMDEQYFGPGTRLTVT.

The V call is TRBV27, the J call TRBJ1-6; maybe TRBD1 (5 bases). The CDR3 consists of 12 residues. Germline CDR1 reads MNHEY; CDR2 reads SMNVEV (reference sequence). The CDR3 sequence is CVIKTGGAPLHF. In DNA, the CDR3 is TGTGTCATCAAGACCGGGGGGGCACCCCTCCACTTT.

This clonotype was picked up a small number of times. The rearrangement joins TRBV5-1 to TRBJ2-5; 8 positions agree with TRBD2. The germline V gene has CDR1 SGHRS and CDR2 YFSETQ. The ends lost 0 bases at V and 5 bases at J; junction bases unmatched: 18. The CDR3 has 19 amino acids. Here the CDR3 DNA reads TGCGCCAGCAGCTTGGGTCTCCTAGCGGGTGCGAGCGGGGAGGAGACCCAGTACTTC. It specifies CASSLGLLAGASGEETQYF.

This clonotype was seen a few times. J is TRBJ2-1 and V is TRBV9; TRBD2 matches at 9 bases. Germline lookup yields CDR1 SGDLS and CDR2 YYNGEE. J lost 3 bases, V lost 0 bases, and 4 bases had no gene match. The CDR3 sequence is 16 residues long. CDR3 coding DNA: TGTGCCAGCAGCGTAGTAACTAGCGGGCTCTACAATGAGCAGTTCTTC. It encodes CASSVVTSGLYNEQFF.

This clonotype was found many times. The V gene is TRBV29-1, the J gene TRBJ1-2; TRBD1 might be the D (6 bases). From germline, CDR1 is SQVTM and CDR2 ANQGSEA. V was pared by 5 bases and J by 2 bases, with 15 bases between. The CDR3 covers 14 residues. The CDR3 spells CSVQVDRTNYGYTF. The CDR3 DNA reads as TGCAGCGTTCAAGTCGACAGGACCAACTATGGCTACACCTTC.

This clonotype turned up a few times. J is TRBJ2-4 and V is TRBV5-1; D perhaps matches TRBD1 (7 bases). The CDR3 consists of 17 residues. Germline CDR1 and CDR2: SGHRS and YFSETQ. Trimming pared 7 bases from V and 1 base from J, leaving 21 bases between. CDR3 sequence: CASGDRAGGYAKNIQYF. CDR3 coding DNA: TGCGCCAGCGGCGACAGGGCCGGGGGATATGCCAAAAACATTCAGTACTTC.

The chain has TRBV12-3 or TRBV12-4 and TRBJ2-5; either TRBD1 or TRBD2 may supply D (5 bases each). The DNA end favors TRBJ2-7, so the J call may be wrong. CDR3 length: 14 amino acids. The chain's CDR3 is CASSSTGRTSEQYF. The CDR3 DNA sequence: TGTGCCAGCAGTTCCACGGGACGGACCTCCGAGCAGTACTTC.

This chain uses TRBV6-5 with TRBJ2-7; no firm D call. This CDR3 comprises 13 residues. V dropped 0 bases and J dropped 6 bases, with 9 bases sitting between them. Germline V gives CDR1 MNHEY, CDR2 SVGAGI. The CDR3 sequence is CASSYSTRSEQYF. CDR3 in DNA: TGTGCCAGCAGTTACTCGACGAGGTCCGAGCAGTACTTC.

This clonotype has only a few counts. The rearrangement uses TRBV4-2 and TRBJ2-3; 10 nucleotides align to TRBD2. With 4 bases clipped from V and 2 bases from J, the junction kept 12 bases outside the gene matches. This CDR3 spans 18 amino acids. Per the germline V gene, CDR1 is LGHNA and CDR2 is YNFKEQ. CDR3 sequence reads: CASSPAHWTSGVTDTQYF. DNA of the CDR3: TGTGCCAGCAGCCCAGCCCATTGGACTAGCGGTGTCACAGATACGCAGTATTTT.

The rearrangement uses TRBV28 and TRBJ2-3; no firm D call. The V gene's germline CDR1 is MDHEN and CDR2 SYDVKM. The length of the CDR3 is 13 residues. Trimming stripped 2 bases from V and 8 bases from J, with 11 bases between. The CDR3: CASSLPSLGTQYF. As DNA, the CDR3 is TGTGCCAGCAGTTTACCCTCCCTAGGTACGCAGTATTTT.

This clonotype was counted a few times. This chain connects TRBV3-1 to TRBJ1-1, with 9 bases matching TRBD1. Germline CDR1 is LGHDT and CDR2 is YNNKEL (reference sequence). Germline trimming cut 1 base from V and 6 bases from J; bases unmatched to any gene: 6. The CDR3 is made up of 15 amino acids. The CDR3 DNA sequence: TGTGCCAGCAGCCAAGGCGGACAGGGGTGGGCTGAAGCTTTCTTT. It specifies CASSQGGQGWAEAFF.

This clonotype was seen repeatedly, ten times or more. The V gene is TRBV29-1, the J gene TRBJ2-7, with TRBD1 matching 7 bases. Germline CDR1 is SQVTM and CDR2 is ANQGSEA. Unmatched junction bases numbered 2, after V lost 6 bases and J lost 3 bases. The CDR3 is made up of 11 amino acids. The CDR3 nucleotides read TGCAGCGTCCGGGACAGCTACGAGCAGTACTTC. Translating it yields CSVRDSYEQYF.

There are many counts of this clonotype. The rearrangement uses TRBV19 and TRBJ1-1, with 8 bases aligning to TRBD1. The CDR3 contains 13 residues. V was clipped by 9 bases and J by 1 base; unmatched bases: 4. Per germline, CDR1 LNHDA and CDR2 SQIVND (reference sequence). The CDR3 DNA reads as TGTGCCAGCCACACAGGGGGGAACACTGAAGCTTTCTTT. Translating it yields CASHTGGNTEAFF. Filled out from reference TRBV19 and TRBJ1-1, the complete variable domain reads DGGITQSPKYLFRKEGQNVTLSCEQNLNHDAMYWYRQDPGQGLRLIYYSQIVNDFQKGDIAEGYSVSREKKESFPLTVTSAQKNPTAFYLCASHTGGNTEAFFGQGTRLTVV.

This clonotype has a handful of counts. The rearrangement joins TRBV13 to TRBJ2-3; D is possibly TRBD2 (6 bases). The CDR3 consists of 15 residues. V lost 1 base, J lost 5 bases, and 13 bases lay in between. Looked up from germline, CDR1 is PRHDT and CDR2 is FYEKMQ (reference sequence). CDR3 residues: CASSLAGEGEDTQYF. The CDR3 nucleotides read TGTGCCAGCAGCTTAGCGGGAGAAGGAGAAGATACGCAGTATTTT.

The V call is TRBV2, the J call TRBJ2-5, with TRBD1 matching over 7 bases. Near its end, the DNA agrees better with TRBJ2-7, so the J call may be wrong. The germline CDR1 and CDR2 sequences are SNHLY and FYNNEI. There are 15 residues in the CDR3. In nucleotides, the CDR3 is TGTGCCAGCAGTGATTCTACAGGGGCAGGGTACGAGCAGTACTTC. Translation gives CASSDSTGAGYEQYF.

Details on this clonotype: One end of the junction is discordant with germline, which a read error may explain. The gene calls are TRBV12-3 or TRBV12-4 and TRBJ1-4; weak D call: TRBD1 (5 bases). The CDR3 has 16 amino acids. Here the CDR3 reads CANSLVAGGVDEKLFF. CDR3 DNA: TGTGCCAACAGTTTAGTCGCTGGGGGGGTAGACGAAAAACTGTTTTTT.

This clonotype has only a few counts. The DNA for the CDR3 is TGTGCCAGCAGCTTGAAGACCCAGTACTTC. It is translated as CASSLKTQYF. The rearrangement uses TRBV5-8 and TRBJ2-5; D is ambiguous. The CDR3 consists of 10 residues. V lost 1 base and J lost 6, with 1 base in between. Germline CDR1 is SGHTS and CDR2 is YDEGEE.

The genes are TRBV7-3 and TRBJ2-5; D gene ambiguous. The end of the DNA fits TRBJ2-1 better, so the J call may be wrong. From germline, CDR1 is SGHTA and CDR2 FQGTGA. This CDR3 has 9 residues. CDR3 DNA sequence: TGTGCCAGCAGCGGACAGCAGTTCTTC. It translates to CASSGQQFF.

The gene calls are TRBV9 and TRBJ2-3; possibly TRBD1 for D (6 bases). Germline CDR1 is SGDLS and CDR2 is YYNGEE. V was clipped by 3 bases and J by 0 bases, with 14 bases between them. CDR3 length: 16 amino acids. This CDR3 is CASSASGVQSTDTQYF. The CDR3 bases are TGTGCCAGCAGCGCCTCAGGGGTCCAAAGCACAGATACGCAGTATTTT.

This chain uses TRBV7-8 with TRBJ2-5, with TRBD2 identical over 11 bases. With V trimmed by 7 bases and J by 3 bases, 10 bases remained unmatched. CDR1 and CDR2 (germline): SGHVS, FQNEAQ. This CDR3 spans 16 amino acids. This CDR3 is CASIPPLGLAEETQYF. CDR3 coding DNA: TGTGCCAGCATCCCTCCTTTGGGACTAGCGGAAGAGACCCAGTACTTC.

The V call is TRBV7-2, the J call TRBJ2-3, with 9 bases fitting TRBD2. The CDR3 is 17 residues long. CDR1 is SGHTA and CDR2 is FQGNSA in the germline V gene. V dropped 5 bases and J dropped 5; count of bases not matched to a gene: 14. DNA of the CDR3: TGTGCCAGCAGCCCCACACCAGCGGGAGGATCCAGAGATACGCAGTATTTT. Its translation is CASSPTPAGGSRDTQYF.

The table lists this clonotype with many counts. J is TRBJ2-5 and V is TRBV20-1, with 8 bases identical to TRBD2. The ends lost 3 bases at V and 3 bases at J; junction bases unmatched: 6. CDR3 size: 14 residues. Germline CDR1 DFQATT, CDR2 SNEGSKA (reference sequence). CDR3 sequence: CSASGGAIEETQYF. The DNA of the CDR3 is TGCAGTGCTAGCGGGGGGGCGATAGAAGAGACCCAGTACTTC.